The 7 T cell receptor beta chains presented below share a single source sample, sequenced in a study of blood T cell repertoires in COVID-19. This table comes from immunoSEQ multiplex PCR, and its TCRdb copy is limited to in-frame clones, with some not included. The table records 200,000 to 300,000 clones, about 89% of them present only once. The material sequenced was PBMCs or T cells enriched from blood (not recorded which). The receptor source for this set is a young woman who had recovered from COVID-19.

The chain couples TRBV28 to TRBJ2-1, with 8 positions matching TRBD2. Trimming at V came to 10 bases and at J to 4 bases, leaving 9 bases not matched to a gene. CDR1 is MDHEN, CDR2 SYDVKM, per germline. This CDR3 contains 14 residues. CDR3 coding DNA: TGTGCCATCATCCCCGGACTAGCTTACAATGAGCAGTTCTTC. It yields the protein CAIIPGLAYNEQFF.

This clone occurred once. The J gene is TRBJ1-4, the V gene TRBV6-6; tentative D call: TRBD1 (5 bases). V lost 4 bases to trimming and J lost 7 bases, with 13 bases between them. From germline, CDR1 is MNHNY and CDR2 SVGAGI (reference sequence). CDR3 size: 14 residues. The CDR3 here is CASSFQGRAEKLFF. As DNA, the CDR3 is TGTGCCAGCAGTTTTCAGGGCCGTGCTGAAAAACTGTTTTTT.

The genes are TRBV5-5 and TRBJ2-7; 8 bases are a match to TRBD1. The CDR3 is made up of 15 amino acids. Trimming at V came to 3 bases and at J to 0 bases, leaving 5 bases not matched to a gene. Germline lookup yields CDR1 SGHKS and CDR2 YYEKEE (reference sequence). The CDR3 is CASSSQGDGSYEQYF. In nucleotides, the CDR3 is TGTGCCAGCAGCTCACAGGGGGACGGCTCCTACGAGCAGTACTTC. Variable domain in full (rest from reference TRBV5-5 and TRBJ2-7): DAGVTQSPTHLIKTRGQQVTLRCSPISGHKSVSWYQQVLGQGPQFIFQYYEKEERGRGNFPDRFSARQFPNYSSELNVNALLLGDSALYLCASSSQGDGSYEQYFGPGTRLTVT.

This clone was picked up one time. This sequence joins TRBV4-3 and TRBJ1-1; D remains unclear. V dropped 8 bases and J dropped 4 bases, with 14 bases sitting between them. Germline V CDR1 and CDR2: LGHNA, YSLEER. The length of the CDR3 is 13 residues. The CDR3 DNA reads TGCGCCAGCTCCCTTTCAGGTGCCACTGAAGCTTTCTTT. Amino acid sequence: CASSLSGATEAFF.

The V and J genes are TRBV6-6 and TRBJ1-5, with TRBD1 identical over 7 bases. The CDR3 sequence is 13 residues long. CDR1 and CDR2 (germline): MNHNY, SVGAGI (reference sequence). The junction had 4 bases not matched to a gene; V was cut back by 6 bases and J by 5 bases. The CDR3 reads CASSRDSYQPQHF. For the CDR3, the DNA is TGTGCCAGCAGCAGGGACAGCTATCAGCCCCAGCATTTT.

The chain couples TRBV11-2 to TRBJ1-5; 7 nucleotides align to TRBD1. The germline V gene encodes CDR1 SGHAT and CDR2 FQNNGV. This CDR3 has 15 amino acids. V lost 5 bases, J lost 6 bases, and 10 bases stayed unmatched. The CDR3 spells CASSPTRGVSQPQHF. The CDR3 region has the DNA TGTGCCAGCAGCCCCACCAGGGGGGTGAGTCAGCCCCAGCATTTT.

This clone was observed once. V gene TRBV5-1 combines with J gene TRBJ1-6; D remains unclear. The CDR3 is 14 amino acids. V lost 0 bases to trimming and J lost 5 bases, with 6 bases between them. Per the germline V gene, CDR1 is SGHRS and CDR2 is YFSETQ. CDR3 nucleotide sequence: TGCGCCAGCAGCTTGGTGGCAGATAATTCACCCCTCCACTTT. Translation gives CASSLVADNSPLHF.